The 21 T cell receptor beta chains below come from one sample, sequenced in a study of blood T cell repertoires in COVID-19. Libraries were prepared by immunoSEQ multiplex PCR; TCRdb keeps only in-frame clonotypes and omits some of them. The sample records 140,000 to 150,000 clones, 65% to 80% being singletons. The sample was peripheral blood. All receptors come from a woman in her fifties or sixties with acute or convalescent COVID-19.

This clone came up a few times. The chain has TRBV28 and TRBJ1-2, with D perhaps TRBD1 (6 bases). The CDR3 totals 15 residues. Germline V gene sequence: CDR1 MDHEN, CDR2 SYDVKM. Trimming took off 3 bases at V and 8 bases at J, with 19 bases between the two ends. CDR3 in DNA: TGTGCCAGCAGTTTTAGGAGGGGGGGACTGCGGGGCTACACCTTC. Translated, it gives CASSFRRGGLRGYTF.

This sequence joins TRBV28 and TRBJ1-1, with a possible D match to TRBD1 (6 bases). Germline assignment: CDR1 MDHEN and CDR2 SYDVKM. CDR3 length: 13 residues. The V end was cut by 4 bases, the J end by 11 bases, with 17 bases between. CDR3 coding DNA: TGTGCCAGCAGTTCCGCCGGGACAATTGGCGCTTTCTTT. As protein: CASSSAGTIGAFF.

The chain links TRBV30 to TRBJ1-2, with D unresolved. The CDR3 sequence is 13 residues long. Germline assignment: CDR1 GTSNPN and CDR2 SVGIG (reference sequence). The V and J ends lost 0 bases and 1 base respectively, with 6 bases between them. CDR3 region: CAWSVEINYGYTF. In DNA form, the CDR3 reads TGTGCCTGGAGTGTCGAGATTAACTATGGCTACACCTTC. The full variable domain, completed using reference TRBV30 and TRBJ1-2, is SQTIHQWPATLVQPVGSPLSLECTVEGTSNPNLYWYRQAAGRGLQLLFYSVGIGQISSEVPQNLSASRPQDRQFILSSKKLLLSDSGFYLCAWSVEINYGYTFGSGTRLTVV.

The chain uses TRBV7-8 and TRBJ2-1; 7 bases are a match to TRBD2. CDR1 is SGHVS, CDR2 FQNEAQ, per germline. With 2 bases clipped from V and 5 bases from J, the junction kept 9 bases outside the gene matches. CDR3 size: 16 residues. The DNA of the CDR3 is TGTGCCAGCAGCTTAAACCGGGACTACAGGAACAATGAGCAGTTCTTC. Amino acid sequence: CASSLNRDYRNNEQFF. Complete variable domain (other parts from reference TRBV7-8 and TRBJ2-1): GAGVSQSPRYKVAKRGQDVALRCDPISGHVSLFWYQQALGQGPEFLTYFQNEAQLDKSGLPSDRFFAERPEGSVSTLKIQRTQQEDSAVYLCASSLNRDYRNNEQFFGPGTRLTVL.

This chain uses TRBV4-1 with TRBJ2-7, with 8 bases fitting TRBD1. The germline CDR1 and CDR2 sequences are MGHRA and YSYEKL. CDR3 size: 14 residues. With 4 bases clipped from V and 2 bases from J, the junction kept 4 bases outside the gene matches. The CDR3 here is CASSPTGGAYEQYF. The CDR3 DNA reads TGCGCCAGCAGCCCCACAGGGGGTGCCTACGAGCAGTACTTC.

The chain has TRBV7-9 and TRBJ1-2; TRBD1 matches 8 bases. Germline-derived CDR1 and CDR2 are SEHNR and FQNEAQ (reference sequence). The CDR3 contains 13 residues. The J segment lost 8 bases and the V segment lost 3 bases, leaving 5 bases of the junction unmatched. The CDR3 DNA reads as TGTGCCAGCAGCTTGGACAGGGTTGGCGGCTACACCTTC. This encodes CASSLDRVGGYTF.

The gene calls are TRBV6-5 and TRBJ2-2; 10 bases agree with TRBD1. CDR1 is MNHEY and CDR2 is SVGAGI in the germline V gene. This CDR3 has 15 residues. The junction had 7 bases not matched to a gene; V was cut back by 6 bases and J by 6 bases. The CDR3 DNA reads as TGTGCCAGCAGCCGGACAGGGGGGCCCCCCGGGGAGCTGTTTTTT. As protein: CASSRTGGPPGELFF.

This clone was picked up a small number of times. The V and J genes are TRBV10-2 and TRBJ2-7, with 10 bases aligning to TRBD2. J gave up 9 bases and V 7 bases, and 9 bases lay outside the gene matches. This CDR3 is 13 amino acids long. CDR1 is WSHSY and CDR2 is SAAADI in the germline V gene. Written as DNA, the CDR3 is TGCGCCAGCATGGAGCGGGAGGGCCGTCTGCAGTACTTC. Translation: CASMEREGRLQYF.

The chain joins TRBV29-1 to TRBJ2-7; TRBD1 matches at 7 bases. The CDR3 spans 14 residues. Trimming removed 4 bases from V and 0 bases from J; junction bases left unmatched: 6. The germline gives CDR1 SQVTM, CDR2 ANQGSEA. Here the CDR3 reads CSVAGTESSYEQYF. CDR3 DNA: TGCAGCGTTGCTGGGACAGAAAGCTCCTACGAGCAGTACTTC.

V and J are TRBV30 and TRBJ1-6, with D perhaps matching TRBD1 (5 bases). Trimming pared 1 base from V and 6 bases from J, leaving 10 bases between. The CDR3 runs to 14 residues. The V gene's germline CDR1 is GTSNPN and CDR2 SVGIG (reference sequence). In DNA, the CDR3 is TGTGCCTGGAGTGCCGCAGGGTCTAATTCACCCCTCCACTTT. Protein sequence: CAWSAAGSNSPLHF.

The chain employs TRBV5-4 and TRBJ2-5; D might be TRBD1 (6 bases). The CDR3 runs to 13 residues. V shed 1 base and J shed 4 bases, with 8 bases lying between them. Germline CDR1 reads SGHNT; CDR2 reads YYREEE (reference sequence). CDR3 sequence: CASSLRGGETQYF. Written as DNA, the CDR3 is TGTGCCAGCAGCTTGAGAGGGGGAGAGACCCAGTACTTC.

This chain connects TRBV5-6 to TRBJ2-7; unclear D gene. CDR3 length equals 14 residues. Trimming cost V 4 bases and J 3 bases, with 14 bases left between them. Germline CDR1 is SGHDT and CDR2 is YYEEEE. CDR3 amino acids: CASSRTGRYYEQYF. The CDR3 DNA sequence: TGTGCCAGCAGCCGAACTGGCAGGTACTACGAGCAGTACTTC.

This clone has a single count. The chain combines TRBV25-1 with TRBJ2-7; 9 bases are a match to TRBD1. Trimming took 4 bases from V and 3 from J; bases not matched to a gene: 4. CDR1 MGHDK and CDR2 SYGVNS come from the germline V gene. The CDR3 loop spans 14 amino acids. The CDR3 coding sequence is TGTGCCAGCAGTGCTGCGGGACAGGGCTACGAGCAGTACTTC. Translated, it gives CASSAAGQGYEQYF.

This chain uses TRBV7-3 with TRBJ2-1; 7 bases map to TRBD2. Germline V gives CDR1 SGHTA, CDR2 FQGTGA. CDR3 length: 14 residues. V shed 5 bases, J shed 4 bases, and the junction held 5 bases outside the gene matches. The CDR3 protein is CASSAGAGYNEQFF. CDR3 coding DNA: TGTGCCAGCAGCGCGGGAGCGGGATACAATGAGCAGTTCTTC. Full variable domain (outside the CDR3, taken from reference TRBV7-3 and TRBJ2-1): GAGVSQTPSNKVTEKGKYVELRCDPISGHTALYWYRQSLGQGPEFLIYFQGTGAADDSGLPNDRFFAVRPEGSVSTLKIQRTERGDSAVYLCASSAGAGYNEQFFGPGTRLTVL.

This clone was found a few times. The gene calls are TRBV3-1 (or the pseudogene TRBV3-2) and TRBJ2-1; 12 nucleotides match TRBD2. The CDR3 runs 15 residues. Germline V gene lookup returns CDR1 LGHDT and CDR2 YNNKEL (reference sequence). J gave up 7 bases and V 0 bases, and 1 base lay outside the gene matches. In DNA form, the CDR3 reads TGTGCCAGCAGCCAAGATCTAGCGGGAGGGAATGAGCAGTTCTTC. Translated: CASSQDLAGGNEQFF.

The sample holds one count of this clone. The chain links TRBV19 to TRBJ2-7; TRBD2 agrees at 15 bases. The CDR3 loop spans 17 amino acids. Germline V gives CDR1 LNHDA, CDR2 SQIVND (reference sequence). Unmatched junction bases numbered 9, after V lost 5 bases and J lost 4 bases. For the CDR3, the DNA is TGTGCCAGTAGTGCCACCGCCGGGACTAGCGGGAGGTACGAGCAGTACTTC. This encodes CASSATAGTSGRYEQYF.

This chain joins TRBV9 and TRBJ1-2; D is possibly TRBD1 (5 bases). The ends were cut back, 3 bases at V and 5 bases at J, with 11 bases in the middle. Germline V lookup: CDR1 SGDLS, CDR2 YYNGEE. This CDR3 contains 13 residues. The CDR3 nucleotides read TGTGCCAGCAGCGAGGGGCTCTCATATGGCTACACCTTC. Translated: CASSEGLSYGYTF.

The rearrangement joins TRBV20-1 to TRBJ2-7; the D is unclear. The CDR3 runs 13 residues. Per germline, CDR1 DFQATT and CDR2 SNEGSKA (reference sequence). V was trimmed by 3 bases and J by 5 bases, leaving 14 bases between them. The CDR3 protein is CSASVAGLNEQYF. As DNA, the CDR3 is TGCAGTGCTAGTGTCGCCGGGTTAAACGAGCAGTACTTC.

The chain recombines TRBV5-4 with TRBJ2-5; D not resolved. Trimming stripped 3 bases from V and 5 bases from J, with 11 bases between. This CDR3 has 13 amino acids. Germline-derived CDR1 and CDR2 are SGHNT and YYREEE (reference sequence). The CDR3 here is CASSSLPRETQYF. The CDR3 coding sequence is TGTGCCAGCAGCTCCCTCCCCAGGGAGACCCAGTACTTC.

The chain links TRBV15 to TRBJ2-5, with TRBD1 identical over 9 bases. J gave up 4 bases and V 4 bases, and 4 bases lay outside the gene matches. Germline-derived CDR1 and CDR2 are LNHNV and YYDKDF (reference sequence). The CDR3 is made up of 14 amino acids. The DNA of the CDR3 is TGTGCCACCAGCACTAACAGGGGGCGAGAGACCCAGTACTTC. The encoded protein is CATSTNRGRETQYF.

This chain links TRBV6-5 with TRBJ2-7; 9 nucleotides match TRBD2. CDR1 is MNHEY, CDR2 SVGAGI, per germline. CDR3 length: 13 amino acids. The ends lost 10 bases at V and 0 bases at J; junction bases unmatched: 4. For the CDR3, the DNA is TGTGCCACCCGGACTAGCGCCTCCTACGAGCAGTACTTC. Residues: CATRTSASYEQYF.